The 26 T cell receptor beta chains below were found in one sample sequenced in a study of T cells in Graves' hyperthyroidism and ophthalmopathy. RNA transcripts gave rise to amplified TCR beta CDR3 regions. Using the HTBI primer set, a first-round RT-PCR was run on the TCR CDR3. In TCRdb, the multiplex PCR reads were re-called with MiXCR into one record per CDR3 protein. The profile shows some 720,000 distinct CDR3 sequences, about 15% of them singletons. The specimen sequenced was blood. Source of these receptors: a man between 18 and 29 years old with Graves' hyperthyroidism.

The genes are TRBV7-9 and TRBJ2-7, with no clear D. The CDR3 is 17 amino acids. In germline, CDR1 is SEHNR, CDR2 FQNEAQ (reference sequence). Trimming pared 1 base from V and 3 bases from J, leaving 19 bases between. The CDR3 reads CASSLGGTGGGNYEQYF. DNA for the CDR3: TGTGCCAGCAGCTTAGGGGGTACGGGCGGCGGAAACTACGAGCAGTACTTC.

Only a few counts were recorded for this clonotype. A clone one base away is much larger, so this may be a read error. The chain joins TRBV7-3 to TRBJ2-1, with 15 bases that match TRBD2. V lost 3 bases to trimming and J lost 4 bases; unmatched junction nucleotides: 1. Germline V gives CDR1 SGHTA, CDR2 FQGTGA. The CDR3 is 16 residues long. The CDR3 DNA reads TGTGCCAGCAGCTTCGGGACTAGCGGGGGGTACAATGAGCAGTTCTTC. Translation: CASSFGTSGGYNEQFF.

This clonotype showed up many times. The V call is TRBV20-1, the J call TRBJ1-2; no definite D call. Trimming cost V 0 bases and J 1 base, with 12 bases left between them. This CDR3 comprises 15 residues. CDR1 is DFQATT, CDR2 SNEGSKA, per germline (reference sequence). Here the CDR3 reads CSARDARSRNYGYTF. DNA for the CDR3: TGCAGTGCTAGAGATGCCCGCTCCCGTAACTATGGCTACACCTTC.

CDR3 in DNA: TGTGCCAGCAGTGGTAGGGGTGGAGCCAAAGAGACCCAGTACTTC. It codes for CASSGRGGAKETQYF. The chain combines TRBV2 with TRBJ2-5; perhaps TRBD1 as D (5 bases). Per germline, CDR1 SNHLY and CDR2 FYNNEI. Deletions cut 4 bases from V and 3 bases from J, with 15 bases between. This CDR3 has 15 residues.

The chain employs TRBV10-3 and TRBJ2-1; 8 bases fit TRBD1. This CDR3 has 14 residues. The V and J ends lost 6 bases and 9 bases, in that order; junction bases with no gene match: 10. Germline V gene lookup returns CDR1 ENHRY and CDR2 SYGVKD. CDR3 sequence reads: CAIRKGQGNAEQFF. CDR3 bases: TGTGCCATCAGAAAAGGACAGGGAAACGCTGAGCAGTTCTTC.

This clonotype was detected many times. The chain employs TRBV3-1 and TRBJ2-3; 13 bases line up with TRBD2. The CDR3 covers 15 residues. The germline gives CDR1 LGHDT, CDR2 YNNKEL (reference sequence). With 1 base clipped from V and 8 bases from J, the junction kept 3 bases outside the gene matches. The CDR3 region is CASSQGTSGRGTQYF. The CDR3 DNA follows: TGTGCCAGCAGCCAAGGGACTAGCGGGAGAGGTACGCAGTATTTT.

The CDR3 nucleotides are TGTGCCAGCCAAGGCCAGGGGATAACCTACGAGCAGTACTTC. Its protein is CASQGQGITYEQYF. The chain carries TRBV12-3 or TRBV12-4 and TRBJ2-7; weak D call: TRBD1 (6 bases). The V and J ends lost 8 bases and 2 bases respectively, with 16 bases between them. The CDR3 totals 14 residues.

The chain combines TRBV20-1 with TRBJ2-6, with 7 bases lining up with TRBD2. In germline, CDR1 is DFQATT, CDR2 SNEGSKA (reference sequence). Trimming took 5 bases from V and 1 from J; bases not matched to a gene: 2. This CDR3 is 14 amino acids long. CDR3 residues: CSAWGGSGANVLTF. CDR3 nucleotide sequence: TGCAGTGCTTGGGGGGGGTCTGGGGCCAACGTCCTGACTTTC.

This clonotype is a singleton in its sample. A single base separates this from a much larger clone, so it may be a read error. The CDR3 protein is CASSLWDSPSYEQFF. As DNA, the CDR3 is TGTGCCAGCAGCTTGTGGGACAGCCCTTCCTACGAGCAGTTCTTC. The chain links TRBV7-2 to TRBJ2-7; 7 positions match TRBD1. The J call could be wrong; TRBJ2-1 is a better fit for the DNA end. The CDR3 is made up of 15 amino acids. Germline V gene lookup returns CDR1 SGHTA and CDR2 FQGNSA.

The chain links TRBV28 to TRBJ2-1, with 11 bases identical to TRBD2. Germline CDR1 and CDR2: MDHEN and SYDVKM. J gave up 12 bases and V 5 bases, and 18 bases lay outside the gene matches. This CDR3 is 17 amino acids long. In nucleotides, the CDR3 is TGTGCCAGCAGTCTACAAGCGACTAGCGGGACCAAAGGGGTGCAGTTCTTC. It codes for CASSLQATSGTKGVQFF. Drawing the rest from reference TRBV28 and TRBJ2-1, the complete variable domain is DVKVTQSSRYLVKRTGEKVFLECVQDMDHENMFWYRQDPGLGLRLIYFSYDVKMKEKGDIPEGYSVSREKKERFSLILESASTNQTSMYLCASSLQATSGTKGVQFFGPGTRLTVL.

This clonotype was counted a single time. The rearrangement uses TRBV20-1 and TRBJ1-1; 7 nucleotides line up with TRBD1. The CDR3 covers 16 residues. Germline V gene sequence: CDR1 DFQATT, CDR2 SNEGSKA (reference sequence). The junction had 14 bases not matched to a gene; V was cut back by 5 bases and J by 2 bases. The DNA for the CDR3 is TGCAGTGCTCCCCGGACAGGCACGGGGATTAACACTGAAGCTTTCTTT. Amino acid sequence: CSAPRTGTGINTEAFF.

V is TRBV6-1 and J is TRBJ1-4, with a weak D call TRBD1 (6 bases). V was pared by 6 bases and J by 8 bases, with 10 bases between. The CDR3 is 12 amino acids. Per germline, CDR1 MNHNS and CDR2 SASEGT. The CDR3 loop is CASSQDREKLFF. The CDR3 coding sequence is TGTGCCAGCAGCCAGGACAGAGAAAAACTGTTTTTT.

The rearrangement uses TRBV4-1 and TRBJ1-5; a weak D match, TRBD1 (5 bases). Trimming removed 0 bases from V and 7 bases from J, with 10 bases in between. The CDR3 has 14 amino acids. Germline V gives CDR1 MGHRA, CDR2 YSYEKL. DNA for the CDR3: TGCGCCAGCAGCCAAGATCTCCAGGGCCAGCCCCAGCATTTT. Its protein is CASSQDLQGQPQHF.

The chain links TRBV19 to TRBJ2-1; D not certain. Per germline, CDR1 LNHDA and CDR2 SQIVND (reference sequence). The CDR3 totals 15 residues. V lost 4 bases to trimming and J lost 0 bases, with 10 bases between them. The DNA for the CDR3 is TGTGCCAGTAGTACTCCACCGGTCTCCTACAATGAGCAGTTCTTC. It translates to CASSTPPVSYNEQFF.

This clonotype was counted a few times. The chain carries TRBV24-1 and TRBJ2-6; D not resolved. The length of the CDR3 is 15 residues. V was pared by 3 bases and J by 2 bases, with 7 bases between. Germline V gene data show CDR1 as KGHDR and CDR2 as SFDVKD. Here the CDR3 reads CATSDGLPGANVLTF. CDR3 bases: TGTGCCACCAGTGATGGGCTTCCTGGGGCCAACGTCCTGACTTTC.

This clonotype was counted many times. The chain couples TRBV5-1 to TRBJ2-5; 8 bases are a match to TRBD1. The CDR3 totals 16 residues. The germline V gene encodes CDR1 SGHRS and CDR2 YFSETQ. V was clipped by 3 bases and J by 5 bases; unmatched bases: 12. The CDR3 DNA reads TGCGCCAGCAGCTCAGACGGACAGGGTTCGTGGGAGACCCAGTACTTC. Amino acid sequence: CASSSDGQGSWETQYF. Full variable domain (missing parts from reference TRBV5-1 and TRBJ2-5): KAGVTQTPRYLIKTRGQQVTLSCSPISGHRSVSWYQQTPGQGLQFLFEYFSETQRNKGNFPGRFSGRQFSNSRSEMNVSTLELGDSALYLCASSSDGQGSWETQYFGPGTRLLVL.

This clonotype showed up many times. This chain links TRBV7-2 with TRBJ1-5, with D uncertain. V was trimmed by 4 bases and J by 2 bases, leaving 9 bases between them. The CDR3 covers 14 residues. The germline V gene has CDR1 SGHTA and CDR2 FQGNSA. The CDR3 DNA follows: TGTGCCAGCAGCTCCGGGGTAGGCAATCAGCCCCAGCATTTT. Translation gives CASSSGVGNQPQHF.

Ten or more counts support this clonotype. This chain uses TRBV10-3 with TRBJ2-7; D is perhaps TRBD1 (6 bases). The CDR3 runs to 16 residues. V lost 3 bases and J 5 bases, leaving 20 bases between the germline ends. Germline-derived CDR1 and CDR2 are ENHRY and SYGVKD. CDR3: CAISDLGHVDPHEQYF. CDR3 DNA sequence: TGTGCCATCAGTGACCTGGGACACGTCGATCCCCACGAGCAGTACTTC.

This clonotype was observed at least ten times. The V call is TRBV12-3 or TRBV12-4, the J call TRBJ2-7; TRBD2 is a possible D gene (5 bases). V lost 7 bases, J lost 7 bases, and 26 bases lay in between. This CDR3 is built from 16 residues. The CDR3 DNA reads TGTGCCAGCACTCCCGTTGGCGGCGCGCCTGGCGGGGAGCAGTACTTC. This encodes CASTPVGGAPGGEQYF.

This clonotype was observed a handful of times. Written as DNA, the CDR3 is TGTGCTAGTGGCCGCGGACCGAGCACAGATACGCAGTATTTT. The encoded protein is CASGRGPSTDTQYF. The chain employs TRBV12-5 and TRBJ2-3, with no clear D. V lost 6 bases and J 0 bases, leaving 10 bases between the germline ends. Per the germline V gene, CDR1 is LGHNT and CDR2 is FRNRAP. The CDR3 totals 14 residues.

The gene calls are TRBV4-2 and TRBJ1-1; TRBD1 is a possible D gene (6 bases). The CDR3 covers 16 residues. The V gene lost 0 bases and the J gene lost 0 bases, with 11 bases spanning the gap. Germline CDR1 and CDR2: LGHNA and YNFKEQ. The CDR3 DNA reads TGTGCCAGCAGCCAAGAGATTGGACAGCTGAACACTGAAGCTTTCTTT. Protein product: CASSQEIGQLNTEAFF.

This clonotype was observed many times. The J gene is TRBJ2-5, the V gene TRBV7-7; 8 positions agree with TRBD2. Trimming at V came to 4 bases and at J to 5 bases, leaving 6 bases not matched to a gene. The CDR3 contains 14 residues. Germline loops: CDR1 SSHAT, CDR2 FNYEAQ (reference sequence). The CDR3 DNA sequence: TGTGCCAGCAGCTCAAACCGGGGGGGGGAGACCCAGTACTTC. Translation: CASSSNRGGETQYF. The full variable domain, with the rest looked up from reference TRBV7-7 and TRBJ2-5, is GAGVSQSPRYKVTKRGQDVTLRCDPISSHATLYWYQQALGQGPEFLTYFNYEAQPDKSGLPSDRFSAERPEGSISTLTIQRTEQRDSAMYRCASSSNRGGETQYFGPGTRLLVL.

This CDR3 reads CASWAFPNTGELFF. The CDR3 DNA sequence: TGTGCCAGCTGGGCGTTCCCGAACACCGGGGAGCTGTTTTTT. The chain carries TRBV6-2 or TRBV6-3 and TRBJ2-2, with D unclear. The CDR3 consists of 14 residues. CDR1 and CDR2 (germline): MNHEY, SVGEGT. V dropped 8 bases and J dropped 0 bases, with 10 bases sitting between them.

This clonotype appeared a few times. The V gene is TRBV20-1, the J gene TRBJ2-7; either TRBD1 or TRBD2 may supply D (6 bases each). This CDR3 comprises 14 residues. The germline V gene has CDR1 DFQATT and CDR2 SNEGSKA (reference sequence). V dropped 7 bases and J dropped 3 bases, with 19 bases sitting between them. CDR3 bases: TGCAGTGTTCTAGGAGGGGGGAGAGACTACGAGCAGTACTTC. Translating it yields CSVLGGGRDYEQYF.

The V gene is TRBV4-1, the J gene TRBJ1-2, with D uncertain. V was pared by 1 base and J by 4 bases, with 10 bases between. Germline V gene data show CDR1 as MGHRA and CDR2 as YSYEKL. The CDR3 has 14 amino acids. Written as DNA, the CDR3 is TGCGCCAGCAGCCAAGTACCCCCCGCCTATGGCTACACCTTC. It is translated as CASSQVPPAYGYTF.

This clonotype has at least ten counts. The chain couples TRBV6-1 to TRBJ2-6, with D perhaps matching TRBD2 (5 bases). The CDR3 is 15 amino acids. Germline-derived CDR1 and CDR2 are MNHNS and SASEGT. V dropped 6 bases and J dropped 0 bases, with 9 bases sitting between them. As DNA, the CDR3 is TGTGCCAGCAGGAAACTAGGCTCTGGGGCCAACGTCCTGACTTTC. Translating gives CASRKLGSGANVLTF.